The clone carrying this TCR beta chain was found a few times. Its antigen remains unknown. Germline CDR1 and CDR2: SNHLY and FYNNEI. V lost 8 bases and J lost 5, with 12 bases in between. This CDR3 contains 12 residues. Via MiXCR, TCRdb re-called the 5' RACE reads, giving one row per CDR3 protein. The sample holds roughly 400,000 distinct CDR3 sequences, 15% to 20% seen once. This sample stems from a study of T-cell memory formation after mild COVID-19. General study points: Largely, contracting CD4+ clones fell within CM and EM, and contracting CD8+ clones within EMRA. Pre-infection memory showed some responding clones, and this suggested that cross-reactive memory joined.

The V gene is TRBV2, the J gene TRBJ2-5; D is possibly TRBD2 (5 bases). This clonotype was obtained from a man between 18 and 35 years old who had mild COVID-19 (a few samples of this study predate the infection). Cell type and time point are not known. Sequencing used PBMCs or a T cell subset sorted from them (not recorded which). In nucleotides, the CDR3 is TGTGCCAGCGGTCCGGGGTTGGAGACCCAGTACTTC. This gives the protein CASGPGLETQYF.